The 7 T cell receptor beta chains in this list originate from one sample, sequenced in a study of blood T cell repertoires in COVID-19. Clones were read by immunoSEQ multiplex PCR, and TCRdb kept only the in-frame ones, dropping some. The sample carries hundreds of thousands of clones, roughly 89% recorded once. The sample taken for sequencing was peripheral blood. These receptors originate from a young man with COVID-19, enrolled during active disease.

V usage is TRBV23-1 and J usage is TRBJ2-7; D remains unclear. TRBV23-1 is an ORF, with its function uncertain. Trimming left V 2 bases short and J 2 bases short, with 13 bases between. CDR3 length: 15 amino acids. The CDR3 loop reads CASSQPIRVPYEQYF. The CDR3 nucleotides are TGCGCCAGCAGTCAACCTATTCGCGTCCCCTACGAGCAGTACTTC.

The chain has TRBV27 and TRBJ1-4; 9 bases align to TRBD1. The CDR3 loop spans 14 amino acids. Germline V gene data show CDR1 as MNHEY and CDR2 as SMNVEV (reference sequence). J lost 10 bases, V lost 8 bases, and 11 bases had no gene match. The CDR3 sequence: CASSPPGQGRKLFF. CDR3 coding DNA: TGTGCCAGCTCCCCCCCGGGACAGGGCAGAAAACTGTTTTTT.

V gene TRBV30 combines with J gene TRBJ2-7; D unresolved. The CDR3 sequence is 13 residues long. The V end was cut by 6 bases, the J end by 0 bases, with 12 bases between. Looked up from germline, CDR1 is GTSNPN and CDR2 is SVGIG (reference sequence). CDR3 coding DNA: TGTGCCTGTGTAGTCGGTAGCTCCTACGAGCAGTACTTC. Amino acid sequence: CACVVGSSYEQYF.

This chain uses TRBV10-2 with TRBJ2-7; 8 positions agree with TRBD1. The CDR3 is 13 amino acids. Germline V gene sequence: CDR1 WSHSY, CDR2 SAAADI. J gave up 0 bases and V 8 bases, and 3 bases lay outside the gene matches. The CDR3 DNA reads as TGCGCCAGCCGGGACAGGAGCTCCTACGAGCAGTACTTC. Its protein is CASRDRSSYEQYF.

This rearrangement joins TRBV18 to TRBJ1-3; 11 bases are a match to TRBD1. The V and J ends lost 2 bases and 0 bases, in that order; junction bases with no gene match: 0. CDR1 and CDR2 from the germline V gene are KGHSH and LQKENI. The CDR3 consists of 16 residues. The CDR3 DNA is TGTGCCAGCTCACCAGGGACAGGGGGCTCTGGAAACACCATATATTTT. It specifies CASSPGTGGSGNTIYF.

The chain recombines TRBV7-9 with TRBJ1-4; D unresolved. The V end was cut by 4 bases, the J end by 0 bases, with 6 bases between. The V gene's germline CDR1 is SEHNR and CDR2 FQNEAQ (reference sequence). This CDR3 is 14 amino acids long. The CDR3 DNA sequence: TGTGCCAGCAGCTCTCAGGCAACTAATGAAAAACTGTTTTTT. Translated, it gives CASSSQATNEKLFF.

The CDR3 DNA sequence: TGTGCCAGCAGTTACCTACTTGCGGACACTGAAGCTTTCTTT. The encoded protein is CASSYLLADTEAFF. This rearrangement joins TRBV6-5 to TRBJ1-1; no clear D. The CDR3 is made up of 14 amino acids. Trimming took off 2 bases at V and 3 bases at J, with 10 bases between the two ends. CDR1 MNHEY and CDR2 SVGAGI come from the germline V gene.